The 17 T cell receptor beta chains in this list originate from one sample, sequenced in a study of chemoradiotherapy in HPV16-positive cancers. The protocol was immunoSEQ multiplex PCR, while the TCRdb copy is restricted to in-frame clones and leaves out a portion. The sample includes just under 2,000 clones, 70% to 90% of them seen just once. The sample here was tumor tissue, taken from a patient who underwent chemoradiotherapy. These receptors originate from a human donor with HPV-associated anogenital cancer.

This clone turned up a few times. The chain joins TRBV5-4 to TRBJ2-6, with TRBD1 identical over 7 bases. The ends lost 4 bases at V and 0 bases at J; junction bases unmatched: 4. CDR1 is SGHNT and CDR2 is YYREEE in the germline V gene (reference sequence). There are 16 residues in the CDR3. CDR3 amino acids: CASSPGQVSGANVLTF. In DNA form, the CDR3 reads TGTGCCAGCAGCCCTGGACAGGTCTCTGGGGCCAACGTCCTGACTTTC.

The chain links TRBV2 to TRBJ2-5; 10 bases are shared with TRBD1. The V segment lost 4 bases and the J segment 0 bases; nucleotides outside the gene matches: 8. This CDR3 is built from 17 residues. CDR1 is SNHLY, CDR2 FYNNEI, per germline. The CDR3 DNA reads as TGTGCCAGCAGTGTGGTGCGGACAGGGGGGAACCAAGAGACCCAGTACTTC. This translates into CASSVVRTGGNQETQYF.

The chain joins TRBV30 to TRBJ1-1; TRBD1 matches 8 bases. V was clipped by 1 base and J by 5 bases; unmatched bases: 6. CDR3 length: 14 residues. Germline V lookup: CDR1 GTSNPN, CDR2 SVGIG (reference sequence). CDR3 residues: CAWSGTGGLTEAFF. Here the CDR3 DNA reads TGTGCCTGGAGTGGTACAGGGGGTCTAACTGAAGCTTTCTTT.

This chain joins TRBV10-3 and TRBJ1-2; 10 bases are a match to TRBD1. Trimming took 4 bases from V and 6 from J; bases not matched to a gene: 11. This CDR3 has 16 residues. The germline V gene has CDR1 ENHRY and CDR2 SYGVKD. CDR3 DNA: TGTGCCATCAGTGCAGGACAGGGGGTCAATTACGATGGCTACACCTTC. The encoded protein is CAISAGQGVNYDGYTF.

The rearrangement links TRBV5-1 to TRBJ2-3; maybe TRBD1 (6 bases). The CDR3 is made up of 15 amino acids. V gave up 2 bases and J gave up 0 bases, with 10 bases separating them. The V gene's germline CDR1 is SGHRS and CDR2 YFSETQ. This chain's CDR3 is CASSLQGFSTDTQYF. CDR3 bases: TGCGCCAGCAGCTTACAGGGTTTTAGCACAGATACGCAGTATTTT.

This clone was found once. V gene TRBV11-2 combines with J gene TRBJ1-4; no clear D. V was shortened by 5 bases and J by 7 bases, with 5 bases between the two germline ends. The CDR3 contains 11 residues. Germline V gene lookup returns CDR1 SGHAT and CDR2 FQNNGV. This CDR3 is CASSESEKLFF. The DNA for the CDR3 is TGTGCCAGCAGCGAGTCTGAAAAACTGTTTTTT.

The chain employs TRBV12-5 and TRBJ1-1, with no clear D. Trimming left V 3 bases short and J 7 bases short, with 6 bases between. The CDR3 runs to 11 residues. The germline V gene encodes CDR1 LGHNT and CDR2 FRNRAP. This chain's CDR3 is CASGLVYEAFF. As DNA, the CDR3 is TGTGCTAGTGGTTTAGTATATGAAGCTTTCTTT.

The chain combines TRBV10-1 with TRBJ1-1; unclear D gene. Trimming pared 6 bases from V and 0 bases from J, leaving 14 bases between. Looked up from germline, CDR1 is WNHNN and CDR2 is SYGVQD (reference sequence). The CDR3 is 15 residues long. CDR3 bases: TGCGCCAGCAGCCCGTCGACGGGCATGAACACTGAAGCTTTCTTT. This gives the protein CASSPSTGMNTEAFF.

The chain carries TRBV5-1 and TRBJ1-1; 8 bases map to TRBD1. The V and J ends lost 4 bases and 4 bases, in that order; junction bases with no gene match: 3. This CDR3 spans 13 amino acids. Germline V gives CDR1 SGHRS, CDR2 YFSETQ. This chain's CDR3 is CASSVQGGTEAFF. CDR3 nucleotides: TGCGCCAGCAGCGTACAGGGGGGCACTGAAGCTTTCTTT.

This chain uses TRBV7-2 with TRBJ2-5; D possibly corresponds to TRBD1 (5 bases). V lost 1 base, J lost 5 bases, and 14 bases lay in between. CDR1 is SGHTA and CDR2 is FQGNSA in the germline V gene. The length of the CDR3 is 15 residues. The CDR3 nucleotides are TGTGCCAGCAGCTTAGTTACTACCAAGGGGGAGACCCAGTACTTC. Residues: CASSLVTTKGETQYF.

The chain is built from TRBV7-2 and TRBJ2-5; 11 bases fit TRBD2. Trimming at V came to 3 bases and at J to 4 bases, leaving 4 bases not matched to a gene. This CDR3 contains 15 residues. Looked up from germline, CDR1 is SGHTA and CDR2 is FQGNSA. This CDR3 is CASSFTSGGRETQYF. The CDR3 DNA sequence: TGTGCCAGCAGCTTTACTAGCGGGGGACGAGAGACCCAGTACTTC.

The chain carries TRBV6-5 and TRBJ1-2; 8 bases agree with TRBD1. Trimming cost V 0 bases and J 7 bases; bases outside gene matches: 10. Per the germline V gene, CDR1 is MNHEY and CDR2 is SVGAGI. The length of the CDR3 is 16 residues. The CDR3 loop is CASSYSPGQGVSGYTF. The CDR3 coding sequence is TGTGCCAGCAGTTACTCTCCAGGACAGGGAGTCTCTGGCTACACCTTC.

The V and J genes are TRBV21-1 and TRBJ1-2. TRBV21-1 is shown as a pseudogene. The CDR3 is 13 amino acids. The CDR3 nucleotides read TGTGCCAGCAGCAAAGTGGGAGATCGGGGCTACACCTTC. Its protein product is CASSKVGDRGYTF.

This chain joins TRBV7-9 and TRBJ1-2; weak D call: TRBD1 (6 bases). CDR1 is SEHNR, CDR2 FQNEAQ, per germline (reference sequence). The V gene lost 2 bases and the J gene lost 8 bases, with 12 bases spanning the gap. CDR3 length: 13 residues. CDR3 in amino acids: CASSLNREAGYTF. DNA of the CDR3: TGTGCCAGCAGCTTAAACAGGGAGGCCGGCTACACCTTC.

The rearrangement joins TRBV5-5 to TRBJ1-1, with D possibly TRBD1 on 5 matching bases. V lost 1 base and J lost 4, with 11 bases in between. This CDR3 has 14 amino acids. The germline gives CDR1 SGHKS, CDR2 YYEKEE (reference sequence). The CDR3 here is CASSLYGGITEAFF. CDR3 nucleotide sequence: TGTGCCAGCAGCTTGTATGGGGGAATCACTGAAGCTTTCTTT.

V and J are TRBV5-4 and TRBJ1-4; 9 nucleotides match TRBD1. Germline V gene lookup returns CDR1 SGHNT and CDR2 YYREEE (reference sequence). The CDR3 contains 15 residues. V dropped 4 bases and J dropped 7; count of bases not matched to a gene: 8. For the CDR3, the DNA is TGTGCCAGCAGCGCATCCGGGACAGGGTCTGAAAAACTGTTTTTT. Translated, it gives CASSASGTGSEKLFF.

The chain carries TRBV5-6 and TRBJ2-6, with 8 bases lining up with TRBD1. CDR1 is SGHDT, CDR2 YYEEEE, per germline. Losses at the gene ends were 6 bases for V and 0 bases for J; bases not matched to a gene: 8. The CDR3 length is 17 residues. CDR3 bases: TGTGCCAGCACTCAGCCAGGGGGCGGCTCTGGGGCCAACGTCCTGACTTTC. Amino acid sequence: CASTQPGGGSGANVLTF.